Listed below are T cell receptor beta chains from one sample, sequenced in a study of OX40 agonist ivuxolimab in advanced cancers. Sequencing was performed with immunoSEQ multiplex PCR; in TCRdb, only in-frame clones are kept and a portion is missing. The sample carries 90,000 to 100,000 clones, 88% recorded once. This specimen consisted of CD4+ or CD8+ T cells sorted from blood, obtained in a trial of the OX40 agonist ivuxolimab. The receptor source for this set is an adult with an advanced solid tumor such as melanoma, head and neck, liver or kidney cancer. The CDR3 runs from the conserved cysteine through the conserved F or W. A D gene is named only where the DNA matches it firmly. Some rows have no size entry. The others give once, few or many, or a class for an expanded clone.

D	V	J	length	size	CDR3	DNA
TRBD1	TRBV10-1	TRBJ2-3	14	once	CASSPQQGADTQYF	TGCGCCAGCAGCCCACAACAGGGGGCAGATACGCAGTATTTT
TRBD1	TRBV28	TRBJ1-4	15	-	CASSPAGGAYEKLFF	TGTGCCAGCAGTCCGGCAGGGGGCGCTTATGAAAAACTGTTTTTT
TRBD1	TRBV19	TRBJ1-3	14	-	CASRLGQGENTIYF	TGTGCCAGTAGACTGGGACAGGGGGAAAACACCATATATTTT
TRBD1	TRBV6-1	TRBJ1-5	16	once	CASSDRGQGAGQPQHF	TGTGCCAGCAGTGACCGGGGACAGGGGGCTGGGCAGCCCCAGCATTTT
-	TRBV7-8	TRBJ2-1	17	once	CASPPTRESPSYNEQFF	TGTGCCAGCCCACCGACGAGGGAGTCTCCTTCCTACAATGAGCAGTTCTTC
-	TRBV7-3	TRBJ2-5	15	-	CASSLGGTGQETQYF	TGTGCCAGCAGCTTAGGGGGAACAGGTCAAGAGACCCAGTACTTC
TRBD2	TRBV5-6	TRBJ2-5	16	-	CASSLTAGVGGETQYF	TGTGCCAGCAGCTTGACGGCGGGAGTCGGGGGGGAGACCCAGTACTTC
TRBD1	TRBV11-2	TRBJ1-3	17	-	CASSLGPGQDSGNTIYF	TGTGCCAGCAGCTTAGGTCCGGGACAGGACTCTGGAAACACCATATATTTT
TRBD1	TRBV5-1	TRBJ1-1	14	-	CASSFKGTGLEAFF	TGCGCCAGCAGCTTCAAGGGGACAGGGCTTGAAGCTTTCTTT
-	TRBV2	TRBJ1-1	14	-	CASSATTGSTEAFF	TGTGCCAGCAGTGCAACCACAGGGAGCACTGAAGCTTTCTTT
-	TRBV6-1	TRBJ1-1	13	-	CASRQGRNTEAFF	TGTGCCAGCAGACAGGGTCGGAACACTGAAGCTTTCTTT
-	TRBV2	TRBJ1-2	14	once	CASSDRFQNYGYTF	TGTGCCAGCAGTGATCGCTTTCAGAACTATGGCTACACCTTC
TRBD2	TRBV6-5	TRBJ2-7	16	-	CASSYTAAGGSYEQYF	TGTGCCAGCAGTTACACAGCGGCGGGAGGATCGTACGAGCAGTACTTC
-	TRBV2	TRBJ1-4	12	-	CASSEGDEKLFF	TGTGCCAGCAGTGAGGGGGATGAAAAACTGTTTTTT
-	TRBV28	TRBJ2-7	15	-	CASSPSQGLSYEQYF	TGTGCCAGCAGTCCCTCGCAGGGTCTTTCCTACGAGCAGTACTTC
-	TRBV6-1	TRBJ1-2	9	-	CASFYGYTF	TGTGCCAGCTTCTATGGCTACACCTTC
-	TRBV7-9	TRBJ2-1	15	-	CASSLNLAAYNEQFF	TGTGCCAGCAGCTTAAATCTAGCTGCATACAATGAGCAGTTCTTC
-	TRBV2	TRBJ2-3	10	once	CASSEEGQYF	TGTGCCAGCAGTGAAGAGGGGCAGTATTTT
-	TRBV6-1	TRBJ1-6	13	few	CASQGTYNSPLHF	TGTGCCAGCCAGGGGACCTATAATTCACCCCTCCACTTT
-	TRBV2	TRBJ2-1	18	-	CASSEEPPTSRSMNEQFF	TGTGCCAGCAGTGAAGAACCCCCGACTAGTCGTTCGATGAATGAGCAGTTCTTC
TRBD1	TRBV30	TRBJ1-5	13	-	CAWGDSHNQPQHF	TGTGCCTGGGGGGACAGCCACAATCAGCCCCAGCATTTT
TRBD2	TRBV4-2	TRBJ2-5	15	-	CASSQTSDSQETQYF	TGTGCCAGCAGCCAGACTAGCGACTCCCAAGAGACCCAGTACTTC
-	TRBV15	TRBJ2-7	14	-	CATSRDKGSYEQYF	TGTGCCACCAGCAGAGATAAGGGATCCTACGAGCAGTACTTC
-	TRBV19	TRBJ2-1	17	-	CASGTGKTLAGNNEQFF	TGTGCCAGTGGGACAGGGAAGACCCTAGCGGGTAACAATGAGCAGTTCTTC
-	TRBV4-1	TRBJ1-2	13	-	CASSQAGASGYTF	TGCGCCAGCAGCCAAGCAGGGGCAAGCGGCTACACCTTC
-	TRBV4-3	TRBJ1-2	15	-	CASSPLVPADYGYTF	TGCGCCAGCAGCCCGCTAGTACCGGCGGACTATGGCTACACCTTC
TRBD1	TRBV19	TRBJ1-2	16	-	CASSPGTGAYLYGYTF	TGTGCCAGTAGTCCCGGGACAGGGGCTTACTTGTATGGCTACACCTTC